The 26 T cell receptor beta chains in this list originate from one sample, sequenced in a study of CD8 T cells in ankylosing spondylitis. MiXCR, applied by TCRdb to the 5' RACE reads, yields one record per CDR3 protein. There are approximately 300,000 distinct CDR3 sequences in the sample; approximately 8.2% occur only once, and roughly 15% lies in the top ten. Their cognate antigens are unknown. Overall study findings and caveats: A TCR beta motif of several highly homologous variants seemed to mark ankylosing spondylitis blood.

Sequencing was performed on blood, either unsorted or a sorted T cell fraction (not recorded which). These receptors originate from a male donor with ankylosing spondylitis.

This clonotype was seen a handful of times. This chain joins TRBV4-2 and TRBJ2-1; TRBD2 agrees at 14 bases. This CDR3 spans 17 amino acids. V lost 4 bases and J lost 4; bases outside the gene matches: 6. From germline, CDR1 is LGHNA and CDR2 YNFKEQ. The CDR3 DNA is TGTGCCAGCAGCCGGGGACTAGCGGGAGCCCCGTACAATGAGCAGTTCTTC. Protein: CASSRGLAGAPYNEQFF.

This clonotype was recorded many times. The J gene is TRBJ1-5, the V gene TRBV2; D call uncertain. V lost 7 bases and J 0 bases, leaving 13 bases between the germline ends. Germline V CDR1 and CDR2: SNHLY, FYNNEI. The CDR3 spans 15 residues. The CDR3 spells CASTKEDGSNQPQHF. The CDR3 region has the DNA TGTGCCAGCACCAAAGAAGATGGTAGCAATCAGCCCCAGCATTTT.

The sample holds a few counts of this clonotype. This rearrangement joins TRBV9 to TRBJ2-3; TRBD2 matches at 7 bases. CDR3 length equals 15 residues. Germline V gene sequence: CDR1 SGDLS, CDR2 YYNGEE. J lost 10 bases, V lost 4 bases, and 15 bases had no gene match. CDR3 in amino acids: CASSPRGRDDFAQYF. CDR3 DNA: TGTGCCAGCAGCCCTCGGGGGAGGGACGATTTCGCGCAGTATTTT.

This clonotype showed up many times. The rearrangement joins TRBV4-3 to TRBJ2-1, with 9 bases matching TRBD2. The CDR3 contains 15 residues. The germline V gene has CDR1 LGHNA and CDR2 YSLEER. After removal of 4 bases from V and 5 bases from J, the junction contained 6 bases not matched to a gene. CDR3 in amino acids: CASSRLAGDDNEQFF. As DNA, the CDR3 is TGCGCCAGCAGCCGATTAGCGGGAGATGACAATGAGCAGTTCTTC.

The J gene is TRBJ2-5, the V gene TRBV12-3 or TRBV12-4; D is unresolved. The germline V and J ends were trimmed by 4 bases and 5 bases, with 8 bases remaining between them. The CDR3 consists of 12 residues. The CDR3 is CASSSVGETQYF. CDR3 nucleotides: TGTGCCAGCAGTTCAGTGGGCGAGACCCAGTACTTC.

This sequence joins TRBV4-1 and TRBJ2-7, with D perhaps being TRBD1 or TRBD2 (5 bases each). The V gene lost 1 base and the J gene lost 1 base, with 14 bases spanning the gap. Germline-derived CDR1 and CDR2 are MGHRA and YSYEKL. The length of the CDR3 is 16 residues. Here the CDR3 DNA reads TGCGCCAGCAGCCAAGCCCCGGGACCGACATCCTACGAGCAGTACTTC. Translated: CASSQAPGPTSYEQYF.

This clonotype was found many times. The chain is built from TRBV12-3 or TRBV12-4 and TRBJ2-5, with D possibly TRBD2 on 5 matching bases. The CDR3 length is 15 residues. V lost 5 bases and J lost 1, with 14 bases in between. The CDR3 loop is CASSVRARGQETQYF. In DNA, the CDR3 is TGTGCCAGCAGTGTCCGGGCCCGGGGCCAAGAGACCCAGTACTTC.

The chain is built from TRBV29-1 and TRBJ2-3, with D uncertain. The CDR3 extends over 11 amino acids. Germline V CDR1 and CDR2: SQVTM, ANQGSEA. Between the trimmed V and J ends, which lost 5 bases and 2 bases, there was a span of 5 bases. Here the CDR3 reads CSVNPTDTQYF. The CDR3 nucleotides are TGCAGCGTTAACCCCACAGATACGCAGTATTTT.

The gene calls are TRBV5-1 and TRBJ1-4; 7 bases are shared with TRBD1. The germline gives CDR1 SGHRS, CDR2 YFSETQ. The CDR3 length is 14 residues. J gave up 7 bases and V 4 bases, and 7 bases lay outside the gene matches. The CDR3 DNA reads as TGCGCCAGCAGCCTACAGGGGTTGGGTGAAAAACTGTTTTTT. As protein: CASSLQGLGEKLFF.

This clonotype came up many times. The chain combines TRBV2 with TRBJ2-7; D is uncertain. V was shortened by 6 bases and J by 0 bases, with 6 bases between the two germline ends. Germline V CDR1 and CDR2: SNHLY, FYNNEI. This CDR3 has 12 amino acids. CDR3 bases: TGTGCCAGCAGCTTCCCCTCCTACGAGCAGTACTTC. It specifies CASSFPSYEQYF.

Ten or more counts support this clonotype. Mismatch with germline at one junction end may stem from a read error. The chain uses TRBV12-3 or TRBV12-4 and TRBJ2-7; 8 nucleotides agree with TRBD1. The length of the CDR3 is 14 residues. CDR3 DNA sequence: TGCGCCAGCAGCGCAACAGGGGGATCCTACGAGCAGTACTTC. Amino acid sequence: CASSATGGSYEQYF.

CDR3: CASSRVLANEKLFF. CDR3 DNA: TGTGCCAGCAGCAGGGTTTTGGCTAATGAAAAACTGTTTTTT. V and J are TRBV12-3 or TRBV12-4 and TRBJ1-4; D perhaps matches TRBD1 (5 bases). The V end was cut by 6 bases, the J end by 3 bases, with 11 bases between. The CDR3 has 14 amino acids.

There are a few counts of this clonotype. The V gene is TRBV7-9, the J gene TRBJ2-7; D remains unclear. Per germline, CDR1 SEHNR and CDR2 FQNEAQ (reference sequence). This CDR3 is 14 amino acids long. The V gene lost 5 bases and the J gene lost 2 bases, with 13 bases spanning the gap. The CDR3 sequence is CASSPGEDPYEQYF. For the CDR3, the DNA is TGTGCCAGCAGCCCAGGAGAGGATCCCTACGAGCAGTACTTC.

This clonotype was found many times. The J gene is TRBJ1-2, the V gene TRBV6-4, with D possibly TRBD1 on 6 matching bases. The CDR3 covers 14 residues. Germline CDR1 is MRHNA and CDR2 is SNTAGT. V lost 6 bases and J 8 bases, leaving 19 bases between the germline ends. The CDR3 here is CASSPEGGGYGYTF. The CDR3 DNA follows: TGTGCCAGCAGCCCAGAGGGGGGCGGTTACGGCTACACCTTC.

This clonotype was seen only a few times. The V gene is TRBV27, the J gene TRBJ2-5; perhaps D is TRBD1 or TRBD2 (5 bases each). The CDR3 spans 14 residues. V gave up 2 bases and J gave up 7 bases, with 14 bases separating them. Germline CDR1 reads MNHEY; CDR2 reads SMNVEV (reference sequence). The CDR3: CASSLGVGERTQYF. CDR3 nucleotides: TGTGCCAGCAGTTTAGGGGTGGGGGAGCGGACCCAGTACTTC.

The chain couples TRBV19 to TRBJ1-4; D is unclear. The CDR3 covers 13 residues. The germline V gene has CDR1 LNHDA and CDR2 SQIVND (reference sequence). V was cut by 6 bases and J by 5 bases, with 10 bases left in between. CDR3 coding DNA: TGTGCCAGTAGGTGGACCCAAAATGAAAAACTGTTTTTT. Its protein product is CASRWTQNEKLFF. The full variable domain, completed using reference TRBV19 and TRBJ1-4, is DGGITQSPKYLFRKEGQNVTLSCEQNLNHDAMYWYRQDPGQGLRLIYYSQIVNDFQKGDIAEGYSVSREKKESFPLTVTSAQKNPTAFYLCASRWTQNEKLFFGSGTQLSVL.

The V call is TRBV28, the J call TRBJ2-7, with TRBD2 identical over 7 bases. This CDR3 spans 16 amino acids. Germline CDR1 and CDR2: MDHEN and SYDVKM. V shed 3 bases and J 2 bases; nucleotides not matched to a gene: 10. CDR3 sequence: CASSFEWRESTYEQYF. The CDR3 coding sequence is TGTGCCAGCAGTTTTGAATGGCGGGAGTCTACCTACGAGCAGTACTTC.

The chain employs TRBV5-1 and TRBJ2-1, with 7 bases aligning to TRBD2. The germline gives CDR1 SGHRS, CDR2 YFSETQ. This CDR3 has 14 amino acids. The V segment lost 3 bases and the J segment 7 bases; nucleotides outside the gene matches: 7. CDR3 coding DNA: TGCGCCAGCAGCTGGCGGGAGAGGCTGAATGAGCAGTTCTTC. It encodes CASSWRERLNEQFF.

This clonotype was picked up a small number of times. This rearrangement joins TRBV10-2 to TRBJ2-2; 8 bases line up with TRBD1. The CDR3 runs to 14 residues. Trimming took 9 bases from V and 3 from J; bases not matched to a gene: 6. The V gene's germline CDR1 is WSHSY and CDR2 SAAADI. The CDR3 sequence is CASQGAVDTGELFF. CDR3 nucleotide sequence: TGCGCCAGTCAGGGGGCGGTGGACACCGGGGAGCTGTTTTTT.

The sample holds many counts of this clonotype. The chain couples TRBV4-1 to TRBJ2-2; D gene uncertain. The CDR3 extends over 16 amino acids. Looked up from germline, CDR1 is MGHRA and CDR2 is YSYEKL. The V gene lost 1 base and the J gene lost 7 bases, with 16 bases spanning the gap. CDR3 protein: CASSQVPGPSRGELFF. CDR3 DNA sequence: TGCGCCAGCAGCCAAGTACCGGGCCCCTCCCGCGGGGAGCTGTTTTTT.

The sample holds a few counts of this clonotype. The V gene is TRBV4-1, the J gene TRBJ2-3, with D tentatively TRBD1 or TRBD2 (6 bases each). The V end was cut by 2 bases, the J end by 1 base, with 10 bases between. The CDR3 has 15 residues. Germline lookup yields CDR1 MGHRA and CDR2 YSYEKL. CDR3 loop: CASSQIGGRTDTQYF. DNA for the CDR3: TGCGCCAGCAGCCAAATCGGGGGCCGCACAGATACGCAGTATTTT.

This clonotype has more than one count but fewer than ten. J is TRBJ1-3 and V is TRBV9; D uncertain. CDR1 and CDR2 (germline): SGDLS, YYNGEE. The CDR3 extends over 16 amino acids. Trimming took 3 bases from V and 0 from J, leaving 13 bases between them. CDR3 sequence: CASSASMWGSGNTIYF. The CDR3 nucleotides read TGTGCCAGCAGCGCCTCTATGTGGGGCTCTGGAAACACCATATATTTT.

This chain's CDR3 is CASSTTGGLTEAFF. DNA of the CDR3: TGTGCCAGCAGTACGACAGGGGGCTTAACTGAAGCTTTCTTT. The chain employs TRBV6-2 or TRBV6-3 and TRBJ1-1, with 10 bases identical to TRBD1. Germline CDR1 and CDR2: MNHEY and SVGEGT. The length of the CDR3 is 14 residues. V gave up 5 bases and J gave up 5 bases; unmatched junction bases: 5.

The V call is TRBV20-1, the J call TRBJ2-2; D uncertain. The germline CDR1 and CDR2 sequences are DFQATT and SNEGSKA (reference sequence). The CDR3 consists of 11 residues. V was cut by 1 base and J by 4 bases, with 1 base left in between. The CDR3 sequence is CSARGTGELFF. CDR3 sequence (DNA): TGCAGTGCTAGAGGCACCGGGGAGCTGTTTTTT.

This clonotype has more than one count but fewer than ten. The V call is TRBV5-4, the J call TRBJ2-7; 10 bases are a match to TRBD2. This CDR3 comprises 16 residues. After removal of 4 bases from V and 3 bases from J, the junction contained 10 bases not matched to a gene. The germline V gene encodes CDR1 SGHNT and CDR2 YYREEE (reference sequence). CDR3 coding DNA: TGTGCCAGCAGCGTCGACCCGGGACTAGCGAACTACGAGCAGTACTTC. This codes for CASSVDPGLANYEQYF.

This clonotype was observed at least ten times. V is TRBV5-6 and J is TRBJ2-7, with D possibly being TRBD1 or TRBD2 (5 bases each). The V gene lost 1 base and the J gene lost 7 bases, with 12 bases spanning the gap. CDR3 size: 13 residues. Germline V gene lookup returns CDR1 SGHDT and CDR2 YYEEEE. The chain's CDR3 is CASSLSGALEQYF. The CDR3, as DNA: TGTGCCAGCAGCTTGTCCGGGGCCCTTGAGCAGTACTTC.